This record concerns one T cell receptor (beta chain) sequence. The antigen remains unidentified. This sample also contains other DNA sequences that code for the same CDR3. Germline assignment: CDR1 SEHNR and CDR2 FQNEAQ (reference sequence). Trimming shortened V by 4 bases and J by 7 bases, and 22 bases separated the two germline ends. CDR3 length equals 17 residues. The sample is drawn from a study of cytomegalovirus exposure and HLA in healthy donors. General observations from the study: The authors listed around 150 TCR beta chains as cytomegalovirus-associated.

Both 60 Vbeta primers and 13 Jbeta primers went into the PCR. The protocol was immunoSEQ multiplex PCR, while the TCRdb copy is restricted to in-frame clones and leaves out a portion. This sample has tens of thousands of clones; around three quarters occur once, and the top ten carry 0.85% to 1.3%. The sample consisted of PBMCs. The J gene is TRBJ1-4, the V gene TRBV7-9; weak D call: TRBD1 (6 bases). This receptor was obtained from a male donor in good health and CMV-seronegative. CDR3 loop: CASSSQRQADRTEKLFF. In DNA, the CDR3 is TGTGCCAGCAGCTCACAACGACAGGCGGATAGGACTGAAAAACTGTTTTTT. The complete variable domain, with remaining parts taken from reference TRBV7-9 and TRBJ1-4, reads DTGVSQNPRHKITKRGQNVTFRCDPISEHNRLYWYRQTLGQGPEFLTYFQNEAQLEKSRLLSDRFSAERPKGSFSTLEIQRTEQGDSAMYLCASSSQRQADRTEKLFFGSGTQLSVL.